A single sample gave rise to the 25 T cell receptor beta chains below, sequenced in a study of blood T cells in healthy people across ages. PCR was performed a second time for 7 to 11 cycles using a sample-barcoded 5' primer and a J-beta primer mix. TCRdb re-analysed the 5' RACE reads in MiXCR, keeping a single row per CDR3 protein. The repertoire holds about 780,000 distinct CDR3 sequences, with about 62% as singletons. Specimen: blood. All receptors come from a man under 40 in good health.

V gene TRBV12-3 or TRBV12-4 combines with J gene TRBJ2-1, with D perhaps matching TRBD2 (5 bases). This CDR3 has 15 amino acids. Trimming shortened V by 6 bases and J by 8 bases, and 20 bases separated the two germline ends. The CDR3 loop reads CASSLGRRGRDEQFF. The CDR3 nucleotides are TGTGCCAGCAGCCTGGGTCGCCGGGGAAGGGATGAGCAGTTCTTC.

The DNA for the CDR3 is TGCAGTGCCGAGGGGGGCAGGGATCACTATGGCTACACCTTC. This sequence encodes CSAEGGRDHYGYTF. V usage is TRBV20-1 and J usage is TRBJ1-2; D possibly corresponds to TRBD1 (6 bases). The length of the CDR3 is 14 residues. Germline V gene data show CDR1 as DFQATT and CDR2 as SNEGSKA (reference sequence). The V gene lost 6 bases and the J gene lost 3 bases, with 17 bases spanning the gap.

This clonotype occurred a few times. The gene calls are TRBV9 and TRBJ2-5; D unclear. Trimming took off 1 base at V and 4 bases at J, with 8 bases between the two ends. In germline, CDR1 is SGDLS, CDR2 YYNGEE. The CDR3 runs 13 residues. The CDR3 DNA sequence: TGTGCCAGCAGCGTAAGGCTCTCAGAGACCCAGTACTTC. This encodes CASSVRLSETQYF.

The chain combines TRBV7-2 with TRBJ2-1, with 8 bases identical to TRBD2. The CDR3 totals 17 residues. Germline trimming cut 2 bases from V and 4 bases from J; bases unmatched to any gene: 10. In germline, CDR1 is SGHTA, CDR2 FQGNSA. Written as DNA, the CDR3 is TGTGCCAGCAGCTTACTTCCCTTGTCTAGCGGGTACAATGAGCAGTTCTTC. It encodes CASSLLPLSSGYNEQFF.

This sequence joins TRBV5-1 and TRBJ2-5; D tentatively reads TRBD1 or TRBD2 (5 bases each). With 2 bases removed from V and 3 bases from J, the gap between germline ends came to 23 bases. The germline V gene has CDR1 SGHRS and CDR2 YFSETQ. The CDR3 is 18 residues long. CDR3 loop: CASSFPLTVLGTEETQYF. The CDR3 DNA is TGCGCCAGCAGCTTCCCCTTGACTGTTTTGGGGACCGAAGAGACCCAGTACTTC.

The CDR3 protein is CSAPPPTASNQPQHF. CDR3 bases: TGCAGTGCGCCCCCCCCAACAGCTAGCAATCAGCCCCAGCATTTT. The chain couples TRBV20-1 to TRBJ1-5; D remains ambiguous. With 6 bases removed from V and 0 bases from J, the gap between germline ends came to 15 bases. Germline V lookup: CDR1 DFQATT, CDR2 SNEGSKA (reference sequence). The CDR3 loop spans 15 amino acids.

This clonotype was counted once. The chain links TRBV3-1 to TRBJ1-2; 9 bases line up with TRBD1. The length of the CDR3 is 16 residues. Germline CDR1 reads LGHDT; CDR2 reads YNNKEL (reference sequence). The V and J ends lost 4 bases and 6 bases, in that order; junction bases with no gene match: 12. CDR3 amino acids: CASSPLRTGDGHGYTF. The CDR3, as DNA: TGTGCCAGCAGCCCGCTAAGGACAGGGGATGGGCATGGCTACACCTTC.

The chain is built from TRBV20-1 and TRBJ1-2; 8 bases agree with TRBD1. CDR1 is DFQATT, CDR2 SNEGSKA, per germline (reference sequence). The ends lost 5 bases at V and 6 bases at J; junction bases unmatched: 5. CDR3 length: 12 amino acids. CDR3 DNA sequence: TGCAGTGCTCCGGACAGGGTTAATGGCTACACCTTC. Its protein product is CSAPDRVNGYTF.

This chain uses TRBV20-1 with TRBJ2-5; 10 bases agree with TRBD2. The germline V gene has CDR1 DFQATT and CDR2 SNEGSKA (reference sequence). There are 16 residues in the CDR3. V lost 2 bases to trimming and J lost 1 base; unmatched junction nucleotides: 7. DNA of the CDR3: TGCAGTGCTAGATTACCGGGACTAGCGTCCCAAGAGACCCAGTACTTC. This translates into CSARLPGLASQETQYF.

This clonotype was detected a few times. CDR3 sequence (DNA): TGTGCCAGCAGCTCCAGGACAGGGGTCTACACCTTC. Residues: CASSSRTGVYTF. This sequence joins TRBV7-2 and TRBJ1-2; 9 bases align to TRBD1. Germline lookup yields CDR1 SGHTA and CDR2 FQGNSA. The CDR3 loop spans 12 amino acids. The V and J ends lost 4 bases and 10 bases, in that order; junction bases with no gene match: 4.

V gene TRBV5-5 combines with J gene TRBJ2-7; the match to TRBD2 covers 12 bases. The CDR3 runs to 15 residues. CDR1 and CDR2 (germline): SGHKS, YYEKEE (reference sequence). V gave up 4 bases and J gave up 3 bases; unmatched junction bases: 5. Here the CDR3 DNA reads TGTGCCAGCAGCGACCTAGCGGGGGGGTTCTACGAGCAGTACTTC. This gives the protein CASSDLAGGFYEQYF.

The CDR3 DNA is TGCAGTGCTAGAGCCCTCTTGACTAGGGGCTCGGAGACCCAGTACTTC. Protein product: CSARALLTRGSETQYF. The V call is TRBV20-1, the J call TRBJ2-5; D might be TRBD2 (6 bases). The length of the CDR3 is 16 residues. Per germline, CDR1 DFQATT and CDR2 SNEGSKA (reference sequence). V lost 1 base and J lost 5, with 20 bases in between.

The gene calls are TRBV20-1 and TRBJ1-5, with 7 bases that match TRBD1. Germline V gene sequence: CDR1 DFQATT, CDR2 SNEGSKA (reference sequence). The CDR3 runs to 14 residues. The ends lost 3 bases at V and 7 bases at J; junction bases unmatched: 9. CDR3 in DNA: TGCAGTGCTAGGCGGCAGGGGGAGGAACAGCCCCAGCATTTT. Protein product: CSARRQGEEQPQHF.

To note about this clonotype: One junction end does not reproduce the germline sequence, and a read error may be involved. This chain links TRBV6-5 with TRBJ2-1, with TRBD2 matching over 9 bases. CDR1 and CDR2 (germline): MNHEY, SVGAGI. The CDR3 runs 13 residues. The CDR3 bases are TGTGCCAACAGTCCCAGCGGGGGGTTTGAGCAGTTCTTC. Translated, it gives CANSPSGGFEQFF.

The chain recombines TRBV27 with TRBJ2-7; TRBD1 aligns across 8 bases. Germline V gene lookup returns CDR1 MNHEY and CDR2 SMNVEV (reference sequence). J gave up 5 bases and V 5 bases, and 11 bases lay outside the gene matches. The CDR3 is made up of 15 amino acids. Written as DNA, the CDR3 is TGTGCCAGCAGTCCTGACAGGGGATTTGTCAACGAGCAGTACTTC. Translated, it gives CASSPDRGFVNEQYF.

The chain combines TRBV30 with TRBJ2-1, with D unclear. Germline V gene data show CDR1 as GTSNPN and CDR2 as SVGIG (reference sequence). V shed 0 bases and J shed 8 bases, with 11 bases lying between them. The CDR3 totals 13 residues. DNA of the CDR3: TGTGCCTGGAGTGTGAAAATCGTTGATGAGCAGTTCTTC. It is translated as CAWSVKIVDEQFF.

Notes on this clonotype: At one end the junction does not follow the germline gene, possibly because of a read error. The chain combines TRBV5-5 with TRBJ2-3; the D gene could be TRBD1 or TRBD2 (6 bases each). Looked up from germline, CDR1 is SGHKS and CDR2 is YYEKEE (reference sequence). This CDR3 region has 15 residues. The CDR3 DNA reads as TGCGCCTGCAGCACGGGGGCCAATGGGGCAGATACGCAGTATTTT. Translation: CACSTGANGADTQYF.

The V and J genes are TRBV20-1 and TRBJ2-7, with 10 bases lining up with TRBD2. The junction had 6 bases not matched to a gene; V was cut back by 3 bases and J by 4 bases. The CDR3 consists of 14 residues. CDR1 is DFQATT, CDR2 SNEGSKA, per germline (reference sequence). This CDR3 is CSASLAGDEYEQYF. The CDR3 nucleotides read TGCAGTGCTAGCCTAGCGGGGGACGAATACGAGCAGTACTTC.

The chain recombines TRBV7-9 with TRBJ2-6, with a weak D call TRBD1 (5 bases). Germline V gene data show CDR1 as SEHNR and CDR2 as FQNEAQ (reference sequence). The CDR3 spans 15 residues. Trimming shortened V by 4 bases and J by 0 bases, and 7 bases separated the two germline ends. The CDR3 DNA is TGTGCCAGCAGCTCTGACAGCTCTGGGGCCAACGTCCTGACTTTC. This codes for CASSSDSSGANVLTF.

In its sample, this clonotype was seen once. CDR3 nucleotides: TGTGCCAGCAGCCAAGATTTCAGGGGGCGGGCAGATACGCAGTATTTT. Translating gives CASSQDFRGRADTQYF. This chain joins TRBV4-2 and TRBJ2-3; 8 bases line up with TRBD1. CDR3 length: 16 amino acids. V trimming: 0 bases; J trimming: 4 bases; junction bases outside the gene matches: 6. Germline V lookup: CDR1 LGHNA, CDR2 YNFKEQ.

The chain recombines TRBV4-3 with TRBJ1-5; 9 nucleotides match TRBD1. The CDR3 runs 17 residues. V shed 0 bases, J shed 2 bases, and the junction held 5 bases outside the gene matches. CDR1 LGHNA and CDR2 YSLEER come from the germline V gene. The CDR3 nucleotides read TGCGCCAGCAGCCAAGATCCGCGGACAGGGGGCAATCAGCCCCAGCATTTT. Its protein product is CASSQDPRTGGNQPQHF.

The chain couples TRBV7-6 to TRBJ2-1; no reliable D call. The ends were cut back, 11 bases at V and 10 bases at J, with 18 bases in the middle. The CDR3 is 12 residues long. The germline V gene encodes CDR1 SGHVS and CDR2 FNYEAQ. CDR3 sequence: CAVQRASYEQFF. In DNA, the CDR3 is TGTGCCGTTCAAAGGGCATCCTACGAGCAGTTCTTC.

The CDR3 sequence is CSVATGVGRFPGDTQYF. CDR3 DNA: TGCAGCGTCGCCACAGGGGTCGGGAGGTTCCCCGGAGATACGCAGTATTTT. The V gene is TRBV29-1, the J gene TRBJ2-3; possibly TRBD1 or TRBD2 for D (7 bases each). V was shortened by 6 bases and J by 5 bases, with 27 bases between the two germline ends. Germline CDR1 is SQVTM and CDR2 is ANQGSEA. The CDR3 contains 17 residues.

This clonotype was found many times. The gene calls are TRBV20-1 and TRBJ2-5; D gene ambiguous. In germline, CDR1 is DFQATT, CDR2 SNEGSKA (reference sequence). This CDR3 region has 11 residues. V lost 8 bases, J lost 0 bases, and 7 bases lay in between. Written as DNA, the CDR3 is TGCAGTCCACAGCACCAAGAGACCCAGTACTTC. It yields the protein CSPQHQETQYF.

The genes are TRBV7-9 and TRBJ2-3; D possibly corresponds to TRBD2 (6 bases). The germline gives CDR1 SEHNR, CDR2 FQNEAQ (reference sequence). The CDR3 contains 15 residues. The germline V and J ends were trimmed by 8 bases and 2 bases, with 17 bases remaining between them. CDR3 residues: CASFSSGLDTDTQYF. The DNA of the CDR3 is TGTGCCAGCTTCTCAAGCGGGCTCGACACAGATACGCAGTATTTT. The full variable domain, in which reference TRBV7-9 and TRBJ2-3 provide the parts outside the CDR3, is DTGVSQNPRHKITKRGQNVTFRCDPISEHNRLYWYRQTLGQGPEFLTYFQNEAQLEKSRLLSDRFSAERPKGSFSTLEIQRTEQGDSAMYLCASFSSGLDTDTQYFGPGTRLTVL.